This TCR beta chain was captured in a study of beta chain features in type 1 diabetes. Reverse transcription of all isolated RNA meant that expressed TCRB transcripts were sequenced. The protocol was immunoSEQ multiplex PCR, while the TCRdb copy is restricted to in-frame clones and leaves out a portion. The sample yields about 340,000 clones, 7.5% to 9% seen once. The CDR3 contains 14 residues. Per germline, CDR1 SGHTA and CDR2 FQGNSA. The V gene lost 5 bases and the J gene lost 2 bases, with 12 bases spanning the gap. Sort purity for all populations was recorded as exceeding 98%. This clone showed up just a few times.

The V call is TRBV7-2, the J call TRBJ2-5; D possibly corresponds to TRBD2 (5 bases). The sequenced sample was central memory CD4+ T cells from blood. This TCR was recovered from a woman aged 18-29 years in good health. The DNA for the CDR3 is TGTGCCAGCAGCCACCGCCCGGGGCAAGAGACCCAGTACTTC. Amino acids: CASSHRPGQETQYF.